One T cell receptor (beta chain) is described in this entry. Clones were read by immunoSEQ multiplex PCR, and TCRdb kept only the in-frame ones, dropping some. The table lists roughly 200,000 clones, approximately 81% of them singletons. This sample is drawn from a study of blood T cell repertoires in COVID-19. Germline-derived CDR1 and CDR2 are MNHEY and SVGAGI. The V and J ends lost 1 base and 2 bases, in that order; junction bases with no gene match: 4. The CDR3 is 16 amino acids. The gene calls are TRBV6-5 and TRBJ2-3, with 9 bases identical to TRBD2. The sequence was collected from an elderly woman with acute or convalescent COVID-19. Sequenced sample: peripheral blood. The CDR3 reads CASSYWASGDTDTQYF. The CDR3 coding sequence is TGTGCCAGCAGTTACTGGGCTAGCGGGGACACAGATACGCAGTATTTT.